This T cell receptor (beta chain) stems from a study of cytomegalovirus exposure and HLA in healthy donors. Looking at the study overall: A later analysis reported the 90 to 150 validation repertoires used the same platform as the 666 first-cohort repertoires. Study observations and caveats: Researchers reported that a few CMV-associated chains were confirmed in vitro as CMV antigen-specific. Rare TCR sequences predominated, though certain public TCRs were found in many donors.

The donors belonged to the approximately 120-subject validation cohort, separate from the roughly 710-subject first cohort. Clones were read by immunoSEQ multiplex PCR, and TCRdb kept only the in-frame ones, dropping some. The sample holds a few hundred thousand clones, 70% to 90% seen once. This CDR3 has 14 residues. V was pared by 5 bases and J by 5 bases, with 14 bases between. Looked up from germline, CDR1 is MNHEY and CDR2 is SVGAGI. Comment on this clone: Antigen: not known.

The sequencing input was PBMCs. This sequence originates from a woman between 18 and 30 years old in good health and CMV-seronegative. V is TRBV6-5 and J is TRBJ2-3, with D perhaps TRBD2 (6 bases). CDR3 DNA: TGTGCCAGCAGTAGGCTAGCGTCGTTAGATACGCAGTATTTT. Protein sequence: CASSRLASLDTQYF.